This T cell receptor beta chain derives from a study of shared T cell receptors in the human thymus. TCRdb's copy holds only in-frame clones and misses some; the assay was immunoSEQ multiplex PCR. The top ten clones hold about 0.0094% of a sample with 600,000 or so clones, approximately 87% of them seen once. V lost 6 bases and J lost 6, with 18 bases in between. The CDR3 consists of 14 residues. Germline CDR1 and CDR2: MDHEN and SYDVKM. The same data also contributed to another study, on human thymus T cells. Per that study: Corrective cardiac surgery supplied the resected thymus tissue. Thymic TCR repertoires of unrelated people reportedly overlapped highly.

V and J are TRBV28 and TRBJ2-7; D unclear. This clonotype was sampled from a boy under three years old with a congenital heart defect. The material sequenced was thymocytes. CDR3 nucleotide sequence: TGTGCCAGCAGCTCCACCCTAGTACTACTCGAGCAGTACTTC. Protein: CASSSTLVLLEQYF.